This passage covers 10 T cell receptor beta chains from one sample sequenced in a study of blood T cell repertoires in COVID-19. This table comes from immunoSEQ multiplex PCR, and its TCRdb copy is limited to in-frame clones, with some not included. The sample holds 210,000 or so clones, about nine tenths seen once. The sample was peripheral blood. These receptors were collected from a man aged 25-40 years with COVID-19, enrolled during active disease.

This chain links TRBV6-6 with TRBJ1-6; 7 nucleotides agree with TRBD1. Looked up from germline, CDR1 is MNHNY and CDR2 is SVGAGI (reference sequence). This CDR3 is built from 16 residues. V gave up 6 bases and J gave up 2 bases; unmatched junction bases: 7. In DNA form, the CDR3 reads TGTGCCAGCAGGCCCAGGGGGGAGGCCTATAATTCACCCCTCCACTTT. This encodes CASRPRGEAYNSPLHF.

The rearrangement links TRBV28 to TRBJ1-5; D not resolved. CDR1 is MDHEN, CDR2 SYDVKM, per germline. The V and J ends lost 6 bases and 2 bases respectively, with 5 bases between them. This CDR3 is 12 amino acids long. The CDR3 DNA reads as TGTGCCAGCAGGGAGGGCAATCAGCCCCAGCATTTT. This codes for CASREGNQPQHF.

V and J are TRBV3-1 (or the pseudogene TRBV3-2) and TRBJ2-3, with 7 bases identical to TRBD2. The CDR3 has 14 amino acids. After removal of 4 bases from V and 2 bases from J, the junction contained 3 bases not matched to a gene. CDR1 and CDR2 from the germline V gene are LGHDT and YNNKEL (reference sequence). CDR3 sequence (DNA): TGTGCCAGCAGCCCGCGGGGGACCACAGATACGCAGTATTTT. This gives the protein CASSPRGTTDTQYF.

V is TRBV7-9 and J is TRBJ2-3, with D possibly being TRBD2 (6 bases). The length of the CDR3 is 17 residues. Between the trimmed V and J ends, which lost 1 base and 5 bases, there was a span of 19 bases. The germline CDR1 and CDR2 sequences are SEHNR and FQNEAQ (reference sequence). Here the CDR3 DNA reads TGTGCCAGCAGCTTAGGTATAGCGGAAGGATGGGGAGATACGCAGTATTTT. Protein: CASSLGIAEGWGDTQYF.

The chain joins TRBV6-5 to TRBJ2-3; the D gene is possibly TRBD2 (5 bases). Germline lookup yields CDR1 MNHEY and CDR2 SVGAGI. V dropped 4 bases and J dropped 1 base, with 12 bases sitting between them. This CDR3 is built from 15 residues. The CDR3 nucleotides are TGTGCCAGCAGTTTAGTAGCGCTCGGCACAGATACGCAGTATTTT. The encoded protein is CASSLVALGTDTQYF.

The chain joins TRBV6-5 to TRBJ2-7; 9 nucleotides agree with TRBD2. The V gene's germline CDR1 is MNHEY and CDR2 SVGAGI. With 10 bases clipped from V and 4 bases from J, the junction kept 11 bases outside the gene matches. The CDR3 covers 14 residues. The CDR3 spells CATLRGRGGYEQYF. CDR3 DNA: TGTGCCACCTTACGGGGGCGGGGGGGGTACGAGCAGTACTTC.

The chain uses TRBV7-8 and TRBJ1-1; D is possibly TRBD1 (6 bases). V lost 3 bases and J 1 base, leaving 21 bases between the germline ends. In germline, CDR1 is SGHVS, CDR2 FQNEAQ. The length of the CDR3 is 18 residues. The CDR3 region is CASSFRQVYDYANTEAFF. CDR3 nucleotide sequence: TGTGCCAGCAGCTTCCGACAGGTGTATGACTATGCGAACACTGAAGCTTTCTTT.

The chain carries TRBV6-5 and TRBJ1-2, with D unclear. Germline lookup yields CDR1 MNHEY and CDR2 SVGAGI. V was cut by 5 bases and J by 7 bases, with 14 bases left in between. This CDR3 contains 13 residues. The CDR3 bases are TGTGCCAGCAGTCCTGGTGGAGCGGTTGGCTACACCTTC. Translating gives CASSPGGAVGYTF.

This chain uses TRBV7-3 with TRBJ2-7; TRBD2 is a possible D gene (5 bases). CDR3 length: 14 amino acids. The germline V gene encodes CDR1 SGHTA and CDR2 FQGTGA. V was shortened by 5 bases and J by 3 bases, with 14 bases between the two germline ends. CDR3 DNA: TGTGCCAGCAGCCCGACCCGGGATTTCTACGAGCAGTACTTC. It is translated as CASSPTRDFYEQYF. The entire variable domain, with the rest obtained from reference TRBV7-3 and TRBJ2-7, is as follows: GAGVSQTPSNKVTEKGKYVELRCDPISGHTALYWYRQSLGQGPEFLIYFQGTGAADDSGLPNDRFFAVRPEGSVSTLKIQRTERGDSAVYLCASSPTRDFYEQYFGPGTRLTVT.

The CDR3 DNA follows: TGCGCCAGCAGCCTCATGGGGGGCTCTGGGGCCAACGTCCTGACTTTC. It encodes CASSLMGGSGANVLTF. This chain connects TRBV4-1 to TRBJ2-6, with D possibly being TRBD2 (6 bases). The ends were cut back, 4 bases at V and 0 bases at J, with 10 bases in the middle. Germline CDR1 is MGHRA and CDR2 is YSYEKL. This CDR3 spans 16 amino acids.